A selection of T cell receptor beta chains follows, all from one sample in a study of cytomegalovirus exposure and HLA in healthy donors. Only in-frame clones appear in the TCRdb table, and some are missing; sequencing was by immunoSEQ multiplex PCR. There are about 150,000 clones in the sample; less than 9.5% occur only once, and about 2% lies in the top ten. Sequenced: PBMCs. These receptors were taken from a male donor in good health and CMV-seronegative. The CDR3 runs from the conserved cysteine through the conserved F or W. The D gene is left open where the match is weak. For some rows the clone size is stated as once, few or many, or as a class when expanded; others skip it.

clone_size	d_call	v_call	j_call	cdr3_nt	cdr3_aa
.	TRBD2	TRBV5-4	TRBJ2-1	TGTGCCAGCAGCTTGTCACTAGCGGCATACAATGAGCAGTTCTTC	CASSLSLAAYNEQFF
few	TRBD2	TRBV7-3	TRBJ2-1	TGTGCCAGCAGCTTAGGGCGGGAGGGCCCGGATGAGCAGTTCTTC	CASSLGREGPDEQFF
few	TRBD2	TRBV7-6	TRBJ2-5	TGTGCCAGCAGCTTATCCCGACTAGCGGTAATGCAGACCCAGTACTTC	CASSLSRLAVMQTQYF
few	TRBD1	TRBV19	TRBJ2-3	TGTGCCAGTAGCGACCCTTGGACAGGGAGCACAGATACGCAGTATTTT	CASSDPWTGSTDTQYF
few	TRBD1	TRBV4-3	TRBJ2-6	TGCGCCAGCAGCCAAGATCTGGGCCGACAGGGCTCTGGGGCCAACGTCCTGACTTTC	CASSQDLGRQGSGANVLTF
.	.	TRBV4-3	TRBJ2-1	TGCGCCAGCAGCGAAGGAGTGGGGGCGCAGGGGAATGAGCAGTTCTTC	CASSEGVGAQGNEQFF
few	.	TRBV11-3	TRBJ2-1	TGTGCCAGCAGCTACCGGGACTCCCGGGATGAGCAGTTCTTC	CASSYRDSRDEQFF
.	TRBD1	TRBV28	TRBJ1-5	TGTGCCAGCAGTTCAAGGGACAGACCTAGCAATCAGCCCCAGCATTTT	CASSSRDRPSNQPQHF
.	.	TRBV28	TRBJ2-7	TGTGCCAGCGGGATCAGGGTAGACCGCGAGCAGTACTTC	CASGIRVDREQYF
.	.	TRBV19	TRBJ1-4	TGTGCCAGTATAGGTAGGTGGAGGAATGAAAAACTGTTTTTT	CASIGRWRNEKLFF
.	TRBD1	TRBV20-1	TRBJ1-2	TGCAGTGCTGACAGGGGCCTCGGCTACACCTTC	CSADRGLGYTF
.	.	TRBV30	TRBJ2-3	TGTGCCTGGAGTTTGGTCGGGGTCACAGATACGCAGTATTTT	CAWSLVGVTDTQYF
.	.	TRBV21-1	TRBJ2-7	TGTGCCAGCAGCAAAGGGCTGCCGCTCCGGGACAGGGGGCCCTTATGCCCCGGACCCTACGAGCAGTACTTC	CASSKGLPLRDRGPLCPGPYEQYF
.	TRBD2	TRBV10-3	TRBJ2-1	TGTGCCATCACCGGACTAGCGGGGGACAATGAGCAGTTCTTC	CAITGLAGDNEQFF
few	.	TRBV5-1	TRBJ1-4	TGCGCCAGCAGCGATAATTCAGGGGTGGATGAAAAACTGTTTTTT	CASSDNSGVDEKLFF
few	.	TRBV7-3	TRBJ1-1	TGTGCCAGCAGCCAGGGTCCTAACACTGAAGCTTTCTTT	CASSQGPNTEAFF
few	TRBD1	TRBV5-1	TRBJ1-1	TGCGCCAGCAGCTTGACAGGGGGCACTGAAGCTTTCTTT	CASSLTGGTEAFF
.	TRBD1	TRBV28	TRBJ1-2	TGTGCCAGCAATACAGGGGGCGCGGGCTATGGCTACACCTTC	CASNTGGAGYGYTF
few	.	TRBV6-5	TRBJ2-5	.	CASVAAGAETRYF
few	.	TRBV29-1	TRBJ1-1	TGCAGCGCGGACTCAGGATCTTCGAACACTGAAGCTTTCTTT	CSADSGSSNTEAFF
few	TRBD2	TRBV5-1	TRBJ2-3	TGCGCCAGCAGCCAGGGACTAGCGGACAGCACAGATACGCAGTATTTT	CASSQGLADSTDTQYF
.	.	TRBV28	TRBJ1-2	TGTGCCAGCAGTTTACGGGACTATGGCTACACCTTC	CASSLRDYGYTF
few	.	TRBV27	TRBJ2-5	TGTGCCAGCAGTTTCGGGACTCATAAAGAGACCCAGTACTTC	CASSFGTHKETQYF
few	.	TRBV5-1	TRBJ2-3	TGCGCCAGCAGCCTTGGCCTTCCCACAGATACGCAGTATTTT	CASSLGLPTDTQYF
.	TRBD2	TRBV4-3	TRBJ2-5	TGCGCCAGCAGCCCCGGCGGGAGTAGAGAGACCCAGTACTTC	CASSPGGSRETQYF
few	.	TRBV5-6	TRBJ1-3	TGTGCCAGCAGCCGGGGGGGGTCTGGAAACACCATATATTTT	CASSRGGSGNTIYF
.	TRBD1	TRBV9	TRBJ1-5	TGTGCCAGCAGCAGGGACAGGGGAAATCAGCCCCAGCATTTT	CASSRDRGNQPQHF
.	TRBD1	TRBV7-6	TRBJ1-2	TGTGCCAGCAGCTTAGATTCGATGGGGACAGGGGAAAGTGGCTACACCTTC	CASSLDSMGTGESGYTF
few	TRBD1	TRBV19	TRBJ1-1	TGTGCCAGTAGTACCAACAGGGGGCTGATGAACACTGAAGCTTTCTTT	CASSTNRGLMNTEAFF
few	.	TRBV23-1	TRBJ1-5	TGCGCCAATCCTCAGGGAGGACATCAGCCCCAGCATTTT	CANPQGGHQPQHF
.	TRBD1	TRBV28	TRBJ1-2	TGTGCCAGCAGTTCGCTATGGGAGGCCAGGGGGACGGATGGCTACACCTTC	CASSSLWEARGTDGYTF
few	TRBD2	TRBV5-1	TRBJ2-5	TGCGCCAGCAGTCAGACTAGCGGGAGGGCCGGAGAGACCCAGTACTTC	CASSQTSGRAGETQYF
.	TRBD1	TRBV27	TRBJ2-3	TGTGCCAGCAGTTTCGGGACAGGGGGCGCGCATACGCAGTATTTT	CASSFGTGGAHTQYF
.	TRBD1	TRBV29-1	TRBJ2-3	TGCAGCGTTGAAGGGTTGGTAGGGACAGGGGTCACAGATACGCAGTATTTT	CSVEGLVGTGVTDTQYF
few	TRBD2	TRBV7-6	TRBJ2-2	TGTGCCAGCAGCTTAGGTTCCGGGACTAGCAACACCGGGGAGCTGTTTTTT	CASSLGSGTSNTGELFF
.	.	TRBV2	TRBJ1-4	TGTGCCAGCGGCCTTGAGTCAGGAGGTGAAAAACTGTTTTTT	CASGLESGGEKLFF
.	.	TRBV21-1	TRBJ1-1	TGTGCCAGCAGCAACGGACAGGGGGCGAACTTAATGAACACTGAAGCTTTCTTT	CASSNGQGANLMNTEAFF
.	.	TRBV28	TRBJ1-5	TGTGCCAGCAGTAACACCATTAGCAATCAGCCCCAGCATTTT	CASSNTISNQPQHF
few	TRBD2	TRBV7-2	TRBJ2-7	TGTGCCAGCAGCTGGGGGGGCGAGCAGTACTTC	CASSWGGEQYF
.	.	TRBV2	TRBJ1-5	TGTGCCAGCAGTGAAGATATGCCAGATAGCAATCAGCCCCAGCATTTT	CASSEDMPDSNQPQHF
few	.	TRBV6-6	TRBJ2-6	TGTGCCAGCCTAAAACGAGATGGGGCCAACGTCCTGACTTTC	CASLKRDGANVLTF
.	.	TRBV9	TRBJ1-4	TGTGCCAGCAGCGTAGGAGGCGGGGCTAATGAAAAACTGTTTTTT	CASSVGGGANEKLFF
.	TRBD2	TRBV7-3	TRBJ2-1	TGTGCCAGCAGCCCGGGGGGGCCAGGAGAGCAGTTCTTC	CASSPGGPGEQFF
.	.	TRBV21-1	TRBJ2-7	TGTGCCAGCAGCAAAGCAGTAGCGGGAGAGTACGAGCAGTACTTC	CASSKAVAGEYEQYF
.	TRBD1	TRBV7-3	TRBJ2-2	TGTGCCAGCAGCTCCCGGACAGGGCTCACCGGGGAGCTGTTTTTT	CASSSRTGLTGELFF
.	TRBD2	TRBV5-1	TRBJ2-5	TGCGCCAGCGCGGGCGGGGGGGCCGGGGAGACCCAGTACTTC	CASAGGGAGETQYF
.	.	TRBV7-2	TRBJ2-2	TGTGCCAGCAGCTTAGCGGGGGGAATGAAGAGAACCGGGGAGCTGTTTTTT	CASSLAGGMKRTGELFF
few	.	TRBV28	TRBJ1-5	TGTGCCAGCAAACCGAAATTGGGGGGTCAGCCCCAGCATTTT	CASKPKLGGQPQHF
.	TRBD1	TRBV6-1	TRBJ1-5	TGTGCCAGTGAGAACAGGGGTTATCAGCCCCAGCATTTT	CASENRGYQPQHF
few	TRBD2	TRBV28	TRBJ2-5	TGTGCCAGCAGTTTAAGAACTAGCGGGGGGGCCTTGGAGAACTTC	CASSLRTSGGALENF